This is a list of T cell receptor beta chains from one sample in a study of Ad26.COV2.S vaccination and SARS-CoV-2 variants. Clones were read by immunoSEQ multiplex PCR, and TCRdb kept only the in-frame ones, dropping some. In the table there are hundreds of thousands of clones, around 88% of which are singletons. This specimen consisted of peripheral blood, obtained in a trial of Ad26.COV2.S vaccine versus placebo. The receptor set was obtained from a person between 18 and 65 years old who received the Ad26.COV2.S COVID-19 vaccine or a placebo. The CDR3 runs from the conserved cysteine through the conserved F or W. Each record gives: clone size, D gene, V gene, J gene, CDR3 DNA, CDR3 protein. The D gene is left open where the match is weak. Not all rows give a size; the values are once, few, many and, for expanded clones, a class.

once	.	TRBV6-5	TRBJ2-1	TGTGCCAGCAGCCCCGGGACAACGGCCTCCAATGAGCAGTTCTTC	CASSPGTTASNEQFF
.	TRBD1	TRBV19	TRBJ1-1	TGTGCCAGTAGTTCAACCACAGGGGATTTGAACACTGAAGCTTTCTTT	CASSSTTGDLNTEAFF
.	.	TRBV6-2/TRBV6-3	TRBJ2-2	TGTGCCAGCAGTACTTGGGTGGGGGAGAAAAGCGGGGAGCTGTTTTTT	CASSTWVGEKSGELFF
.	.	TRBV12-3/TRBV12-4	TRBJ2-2	TGTGCCAGCAGTTGGAGGGGGTCCGGGGAGCTGTTTTTT	CASSWRGSGELFF
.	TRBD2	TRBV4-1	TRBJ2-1	TGCGCCAGCAGCCAAGGGACTAGCTATGAGCAGTTCTTC	CASSQGTSYEQFF
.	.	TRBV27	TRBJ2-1	TGTGCCAGCAGTGAAATGGGGAATGAGCAGTTCTTC	CASSEMGNEQFF
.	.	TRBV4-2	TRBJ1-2	TGTGCCAGCAGCCAAGACCGCACAGGAGCCCCTAACTATGGCTACACCTTC	CASSQDRTGAPNYGYTF
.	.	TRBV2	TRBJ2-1	TGTGCCAGCATTTGGGACCCAACCTATGAGCAGTTCTTC	CASIWDPTYEQFF
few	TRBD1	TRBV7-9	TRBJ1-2	TGTGCCAGCAGCTATCCGTTACAGGGGTACTATGGCTACACCTTC	CASSYPLQGYYGYTF
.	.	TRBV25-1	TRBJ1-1	TGTGCCAGCAGTGCTTCGACACTCCCGAACACTGAAGCTTTCTTT	CASSASTLPNTEAFF
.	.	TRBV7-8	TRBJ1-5	TGTGCCAGCAGCTTACTAGGGGGGCCGGGGCACCCCCAGCATTTT	CASSLLGGPGHPQHF
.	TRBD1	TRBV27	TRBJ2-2	TGTGCCAGCACATTCTTATGGACAGGGGGAACCGGGGAGCTGTTTTTT	CASTFLWTGGTGELFF
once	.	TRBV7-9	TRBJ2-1	TGTGCCAGCAGCTTACGGGGAAAACTTAACAATGAGCAGTTCTTC	CASSLRGKLNNEQFF
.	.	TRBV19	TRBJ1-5	TGTGCCAGTAGTATGGTGGCGGGCAATCAGCCCCAGCATTTT	CASSMVAGNQPQHF
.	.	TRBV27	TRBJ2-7	TGTGCCAGCAGTGAAGGCAGGGGTCGCAAAAGCTCCTACGAGCAGTACTTC	CASSEGRGRKSSYEQYF
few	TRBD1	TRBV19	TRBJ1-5	TGTGCCAGTCACCCGGGACAGGGAACTCAGCCCCAGCATTTT	CASHPGQGTQPQHF
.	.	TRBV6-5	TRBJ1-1	TGTGCCAGCTTATCAGGGAACACTGAAGCTTTCTTT	CASLSGNTEAFF
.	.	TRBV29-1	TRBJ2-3	TGCAGCGCCCGGCAGGGTAATGCGGCAGATACGCAGTATTTT	CSARQGNAADTQYF
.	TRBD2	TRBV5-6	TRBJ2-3	TGTGCCAGCAGCCCGGGACTAGCTAGCCTGCGGGGCACAGATACGCAGTATTTT	CASSPGLASLRGTDTQYF
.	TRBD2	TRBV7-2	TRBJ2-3	TGTGCCAGCAGCCCGTATCGGACTAGCGGCCGCACAGATACGCAGTATTTT	CASSPYRTSGRTDTQYF
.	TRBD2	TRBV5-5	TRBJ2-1	TGTGCCAGCAGCTACGGACTAGCTGACTACAATGAGCAGTTCTTC	CASSYGLADYNEQFF
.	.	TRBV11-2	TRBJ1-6	TGTGCCAGCAGCAACCTTAGGGCAGGGATGTATTCACCCCTCCACTTT	CASSNLRAGMYSPLHF
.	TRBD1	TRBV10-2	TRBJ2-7	TGCGCCAGCAGTGAGCCACAGGGGACCTCCTACGAGCAGTACTTC	CASSEPQGTSYEQYF
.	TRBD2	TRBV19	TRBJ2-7	TGTGCCAGTAAACGCGGGGGGGCTGGACTCCACGAGCAGTACTTC	CASKRGGAGLHEQYF
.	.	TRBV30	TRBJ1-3	TGTGCCTGGAGTGTTAGTGAAGGCTCTGGAAACACCATATATTTT	CAWSVSEGSGNTIYF
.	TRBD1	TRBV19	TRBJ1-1	TGTGCCAGTAGCCCCTTACAGGGGGAGGGAACTGAAGCTTTCTTT	CASSPLQGEGTEAFF
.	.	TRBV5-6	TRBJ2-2	TGTGCCAGCAGCTTCCGCGGGACCGGGGAGCTGTTTTTT	CASSFRGTGELFF
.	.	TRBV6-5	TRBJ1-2	TGTGCCAGCACTCTAAATAACCCGGGTCTCTATGGCTACACCTTC	CASTLNNPGLYGYTF
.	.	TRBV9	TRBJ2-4	TGTGCCAGCAGCGTATCAGGGGCCCAAGACGATATTCAGTACTTC	CASSVSGAQDDIQYF
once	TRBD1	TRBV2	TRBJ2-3	TGTGCCAGCAGGGGGACAGTGGTTGCGGATACGCAGTATTTT	CASRGTVVADTQYF
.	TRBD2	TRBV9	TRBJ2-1	TGTGCCAGCAGCGTAGGGGAAGGGAATAGCGGGAGGCCCTGGAGCTCCTACAATGAGCAGTTCTTC	CASSVGEGNSGRPWSSYNEQFF
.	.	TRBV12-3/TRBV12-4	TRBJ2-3	TGTGCCAGCAGTCGGAACACAGATACGCAGTATTTT	CASSRNTDTQYF
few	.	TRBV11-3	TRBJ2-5	TGTGCCAGCAGCAAAGCGGGCCAAGAGACCCAGTACTTC	CASSKAGQETQYF
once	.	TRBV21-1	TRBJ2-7	TGTGCCAGCAGCAACCCTAGCGGGGGCCCCCCCTACGAGCAGTACTTC	CASSNPSGGPPYEQYF
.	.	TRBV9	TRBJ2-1	TGTGCCAGCAGCGGGGGTTGGGGCAATGAGCAGTTCTTC	CASSGGWGNEQFF
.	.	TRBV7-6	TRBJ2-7	TGTGCCAGCAGCTTAGAAGAAGGAAGCGGATACGAGCAGTACTTC	CASSLEEGSGYEQYF
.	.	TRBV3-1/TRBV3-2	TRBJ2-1	TGTGCCAGCAGCCAAACGGGAGTGTATGAGCAGTTCTTC	CASSQTGVYEQFF
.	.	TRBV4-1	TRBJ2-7	TGCGCCAGCAGCCAACTTCAGGGGGGCTACGAGCAGTACTTC	CASSQLQGGYEQYF
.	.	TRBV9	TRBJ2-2	TGTGCCAGCAGTAGGGGACTTACTACCACCGGGGAGCTGTTTTTT	CASSRGLTTTGELFF
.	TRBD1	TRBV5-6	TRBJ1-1	TGTGCCAGCAGCTTAGCAGTGGGGATAACACAGGGGAAGGCTGAAGCTTTCTTT	CASSLAVGITQGKAEAFF
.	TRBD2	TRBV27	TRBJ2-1	TGTGCCAGCAGCCCGGGACTAGCGGGTTACAATGAGCAGTTCTTC	CASSPGLAGYNEQFF
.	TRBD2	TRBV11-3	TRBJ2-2	TGTGCCAGCAGCCCCGGGACTAGCGGAATCACCGGGGAGCTGTTTTTT	CASSPGTSGITGELFF
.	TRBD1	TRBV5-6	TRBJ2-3	TGTGCCAGCAGCTGGGGACAGGGGAGAGATACGCAGTATTTT	CASSWGQGRDTQYF
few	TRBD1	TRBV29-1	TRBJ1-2	TGCAGCGTTGAAGATGGGGAGGGGGCCTCCTATGGCTACACCTTC	CSVEDGEGASYGYTF
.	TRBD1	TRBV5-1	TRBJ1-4	TGCGCCAGCAGCTTGTTCAGACAGGGCCGCACTAATGAAAAACTGTTTTTT	CASSLFRQGRTNEKLFF
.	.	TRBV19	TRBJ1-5	TGTGCCAGTAGTAGTCCCCAGGGCCCTAATAGCAATCAGCCCCAGCATTTT	CASSSPQGPNSNQPQHF
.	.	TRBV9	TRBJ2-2	TGTGCCAGCAGCGATAACCCAGGGGACTCGAACACCGGGGAGCTGTTTTTT	CASSDNPGDSNTGELFF
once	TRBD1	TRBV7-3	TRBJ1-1	TGTGCCAGCAGCTCGCAGGGGGGAGACACTGAAGCTTTCTTT	CASSSQGGDTEAFF
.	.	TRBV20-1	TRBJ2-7	TGCAGTGCTAGGGACAGCTACGAGCAGTACTTC	CSARDSYEQYF
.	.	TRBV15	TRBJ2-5	TGTGCCACCAGCAGAGCAGGGACGTGGGAGACCCAGTACTTC	CATSRAGTWETQYF
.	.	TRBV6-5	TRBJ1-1	TGTGCCAGCAGGATAAGGGGGGGTTATACTGAAGCTTTCTTT	CASRIRGGYTEAFF
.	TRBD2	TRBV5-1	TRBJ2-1	TGCGCCAGCAGCCCCGGACAGGGACTAGCGTTCAATGAGCAGTTCTTC	CASSPGQGLAFNEQFF
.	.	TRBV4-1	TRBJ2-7	TGCGCCAGCAGCAAGGTAGGAGGATCCTACGAGCAGTACTTC	CASSKVGGSYEQYF
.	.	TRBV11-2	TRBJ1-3	TGTGCCAGCAGCTTAGAAGCAGGGTATTCTGGAAACACCATATATTTT	CASSLEAGYSGNTIYF
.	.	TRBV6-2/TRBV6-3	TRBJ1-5	TGTGCCAGCAGCCCCGGTGGATTCAATCAGCCCCAGCATTTT	CASSPGGFNQPQHF